Below are 13 T cell receptor beta chains sequenced from a single sample in a study of blood T cells in healthy people across ages. Alongside a J-beta primer mix, a sample-barcoded 5' primer served in a second PCR lasting 7 to 11 cycles. One entry per CDR3 protein results from TCRdb running MiXCR on the 5' RACE reads. The profile shows about 1.1 million distinct CDR3 sequences, 35% to 40% of them singletons. Sequencing input: blood. Source of these receptors: a man aged 18 to 35 in good health.

Concerning this clonotype itself: A much larger clone lies one base from this, so it may be a read error. The chain couples TRBV10-3 to TRBJ1-2; no definite D call. The CDR3 contains 12 residues. CDR1 and CDR2 (germline): ENHRY, SYGVKD. CDR3 bases: TGTGCCATCAGTGAGGCCAACTATGGCTACATCTTC. As protein: CAISEANYGYIF.

The table lists this clonotype with a few counts. This sequence joins TRBV4-3 and TRBJ2-7; D is undetermined. The CDR3 covers 15 residues. V lost 0 bases, J lost 0 bases, and 9 bases lay in between. Germline-derived CDR1 and CDR2 are LGHNA and YSLEER. The CDR3 region is CASSQDMAYSYEQYF. The CDR3 bases are TGCGCCAGCAGCCAAGATATGGCCTACTCCTACGAGCAGTACTTC.

This clonotype was recorded once. The chain employs TRBV10-3 and TRBJ1-4; TRBD1 aligns across 7 bases. V lost 8 bases to trimming and J lost 13 bases; unmatched junction nucleotides: 22. Germline assignment: CDR1 ENHRY and CDR2 SYGVKD. The CDR3 runs 16 residues. The CDR3, as DNA: TGTGCCATCTCCCCCAGGGGGACAGAGACAGCTGGAAGACTGTTTTTT. It codes for CAISPRGTETAGRLFF.

V gene TRBV14 combines with J gene TRBJ2-3, with 8 bases matching TRBD1. The germline CDR1 and CDR2 sequences are SGHDN and FVKESK. V dropped 2 bases and J dropped 5; count of bases not matched to a gene: 6. CDR3 length: 15 amino acids. The CDR3 nucleotides are TGTGCCAGCAGCCAAACGACAGGGGTAGGAGATACGCAGTATTTT. Protein product: CASSQTTGVGDTQYF. Based on the CDR3 plus reference TRBV14 and TRBJ2-3, the full variable domain is EAGVTQFPSHSVIEKGQTVTLRCDPISGHDNLYWYRRVMGKEIKFLLHFVKESKQDESGMPNNRFLAERTGGTYSTLKVQPAELEDSGVYFCASSQTTGVGDTQYFGPGTRLTVL.

This clonotype turned up a few times. The chain recombines TRBV3-1 with TRBJ2-1; D is unclear. CDR3 size: 15 residues. Germline assignment: CDR1 LGHDT and CDR2 YNNKEL (reference sequence). V lost 8 bases and J lost 2, with 16 bases in between. CDR3 in DNA: TGTGCCAGCCGTACGAGAGAGAGCCCCTACAATGAGCAGTTCTTC. Its protein is CASRTRESPYNEQFF.

This clonotype appeared a few times. CDR3 sequence (DNA): TGTGCCAGCAGCCAAGAGCGAGACAGCGAGCAGTACTTC. It is translated as CASSQERDSEQYF. The genes are TRBV3-1 and TRBJ2-7; D perhaps matches TRBD1 (5 bases). V was pared by 0 bases and J by 6 bases, with 9 bases between. The CDR3 is made up of 13 amino acids. Germline CDR1 reads LGHDT; CDR2 reads YNNKEL (reference sequence).

This clonotype occurred many times. The chain is built from TRBV7-3 and TRBJ2-3, with D tentatively TRBD2 (5 bases). The V gene lost 2 bases and the J gene lost 2 bases, with 8 bases spanning the gap. There are 14 residues in the CDR3. Per germline, CDR1 SGHTA and CDR2 FQGTGA. The CDR3 sequence is CASSLGLLTDTQYF. CDR3 coding DNA: TGTGCCAGCAGCTTAGGACTGCTCACAGATACGCAGTATTTT. The whole variable domain, filled in from reference TRBV7-3 and TRBJ2-3, reads GAGVSQTPSNKVTEKGKYVELRCDPISGHTALYWYRQSLGQGPEFLIYFQGTGAADDSGLPNDRFFAVRPEGSVSTLKIQRTERGDSAVYLCASSLGLLTDTQYFGPGTRLTVL.

The V and J genes are TRBV7-9 and TRBJ1-2; the D gene is possibly TRBD1 (5 bases). V dropped 5 bases and J dropped 10 bases, with 29 bases sitting between them. The CDR3 is 17 residues long. Per germline, CDR1 SEHNR and CDR2 FQNEAQ (reference sequence). The CDR3 DNA sequence: TGTGCCAGCAGCGCCTTAAGGACAAGGGATGTGTTCGATGACTACACCTTC. Translating it yields CASSALRTRDVFDDYTF.

The gene calls are TRBV7-2 and TRBJ1-1; D gene unclear. Trimming left V 5 bases short and J 3 bases short, with 16 bases between. Germline V gene data show CDR1 as SGHTA and CDR2 as FQGNSA. The CDR3 consists of 15 residues. The CDR3 is CASSQWTSRDTEAFF. In nucleotides, the CDR3 is TGTGCCAGCAGCCAATGGACTAGTAGGGACACTGAAGCTTTCTTT.

This sequence joins TRBV6-6 and TRBJ2-3; no reliable D call. CDR3 length: 12 residues. Germline V gene data show CDR1 as MNHNY and CDR2 as SVGAGI (reference sequence). Trimming pared 2 bases from V and 6 bases from J, leaving 6 bases between. The CDR3 spells CASSYAGDTQYF. The CDR3 DNA reads as TGTGCCAGCAGTTACGCCGGTGATACGCAGTATTTT.

This chain uses TRBV28 with TRBJ2-3; D may be TRBD1 (5 bases). Germline CDR1 and CDR2: MDHEN and SYDVKM. Deletions cut 2 bases from V and 4 bases from J, with 16 bases between. This CDR3 has 16 residues. In nucleotides, the CDR3 is TGTGCCAGCAGTTTAGAAGGGGCAGACCCGGCAGATACGCAGTATTTT. This translates into CASSLEGADPADTQYF.

The chain employs TRBV5-1 and TRBJ2-7, with TRBD1 matching 9 bases. Germline CDR1 and CDR2: SGHRS and YFSETQ. The length of the CDR3 is 14 residues. The V segment lost 4 bases and the J segment 0 bases; nucleotides outside the gene matches: 2. The CDR3 DNA is TGCGCCAGCAGCGAACAGGGGGCCTCCTACGAGCAGTACTTC. Its translation is CASSEQGASYEQYF.

This clonotype was found many times. The CDR3 DNA is TGCAGCGTACGTACACTCCAGGGTTACACTGAAGCTTTCTTT. This translates into CSVRTLQGYTEAFF. The chain combines TRBV29-1 with TRBJ1-1; D is possibly TRBD1 (5 bases). The CDR3 has 14 residues. From germline, CDR1 is SQVTM and CDR2 ANQGSEA. Trimming stripped 6 bases from V and 3 bases from J, with 17 bases between.